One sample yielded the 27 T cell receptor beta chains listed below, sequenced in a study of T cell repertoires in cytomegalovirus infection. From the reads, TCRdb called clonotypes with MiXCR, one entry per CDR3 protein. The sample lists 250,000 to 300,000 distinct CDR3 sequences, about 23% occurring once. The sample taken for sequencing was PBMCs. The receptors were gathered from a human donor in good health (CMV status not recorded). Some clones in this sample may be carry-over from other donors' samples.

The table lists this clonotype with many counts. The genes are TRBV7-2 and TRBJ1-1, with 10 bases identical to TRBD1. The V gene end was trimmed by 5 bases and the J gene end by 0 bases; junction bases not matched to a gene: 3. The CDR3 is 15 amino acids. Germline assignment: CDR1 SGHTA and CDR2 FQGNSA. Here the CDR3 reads CASSDRGLMNTEAFF. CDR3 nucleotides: TGTGCCAGCAGCGACAGGGGGCTGATGAACACTGAAGCTTTCTTT. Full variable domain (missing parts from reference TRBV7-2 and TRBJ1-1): GAGVSQSPSNKVTEKGKDVELRCDPISGHTALYWYRQSLGQGLEFLIYFQGNSAPDKSGLPSDRFSAERTGGSVSTLTIQRTQQEDSAVYLCASSDRGLMNTEAFFGQGTRLTVV.

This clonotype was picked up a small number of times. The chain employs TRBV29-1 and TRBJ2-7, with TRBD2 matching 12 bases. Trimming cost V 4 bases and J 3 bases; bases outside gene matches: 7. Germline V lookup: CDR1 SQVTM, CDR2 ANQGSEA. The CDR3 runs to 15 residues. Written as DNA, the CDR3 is TGCAGCGTTGTTTTGACTAGCGGGAGTGGCTACGAGCAGTACTTC. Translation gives CSVVLTSGSGYEQYF.

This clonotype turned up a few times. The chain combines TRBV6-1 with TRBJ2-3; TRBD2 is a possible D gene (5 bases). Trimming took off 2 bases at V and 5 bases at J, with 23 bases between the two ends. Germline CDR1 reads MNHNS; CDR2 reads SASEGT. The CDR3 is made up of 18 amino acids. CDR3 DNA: TGTGCCAGCAGTGAACAACCTCCGCGGGCCCGGGGAGAAGATACGCAGTATTTT. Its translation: CASSEQPPRARGEDTQYF.

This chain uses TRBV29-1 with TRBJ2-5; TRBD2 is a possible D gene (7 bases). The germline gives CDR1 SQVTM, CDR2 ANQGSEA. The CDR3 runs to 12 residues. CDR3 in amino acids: CGGAGAQETQYF. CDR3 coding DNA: TGCGGGGGGGCGGGGGCTCAAGAGACCCAGTACTTC.

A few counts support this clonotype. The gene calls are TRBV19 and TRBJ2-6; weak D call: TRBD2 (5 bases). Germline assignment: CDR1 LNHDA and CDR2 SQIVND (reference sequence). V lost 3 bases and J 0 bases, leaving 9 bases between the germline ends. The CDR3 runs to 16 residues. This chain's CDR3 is CASSIDGLSGANVLTF. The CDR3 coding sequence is TGTGCCAGTAGTATCGACGGACTCTCTGGGGCCAACGTCCTGACTTTC. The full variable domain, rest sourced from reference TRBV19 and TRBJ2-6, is DGGITQSPKYLFRKEGQNVTLSCEQNLNHDAMYWYRQDPGQGLRLIYYSQIVNDFQKGDIAEGYSVSREKKESFPLTVTSAQKNPTAFYLCASSIDGLSGANVLTFGAGSRLTVL.

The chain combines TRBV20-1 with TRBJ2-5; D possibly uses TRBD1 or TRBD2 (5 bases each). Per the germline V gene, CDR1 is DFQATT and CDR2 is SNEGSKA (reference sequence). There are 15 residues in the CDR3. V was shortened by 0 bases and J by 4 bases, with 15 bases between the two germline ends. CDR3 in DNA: TGCAGTGCTAGAGATCATGACGGGGCGGGAGAGACCCAGTACTTC. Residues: CSARDHDGAGETQYF.

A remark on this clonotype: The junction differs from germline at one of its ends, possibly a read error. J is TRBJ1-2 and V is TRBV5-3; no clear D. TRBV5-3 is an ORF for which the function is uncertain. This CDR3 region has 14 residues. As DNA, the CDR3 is TGTGCCAGCAGCTTGGTCCAAGGAGACTATGGCTACACCTTC. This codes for CASSLVQGDYGYTF.

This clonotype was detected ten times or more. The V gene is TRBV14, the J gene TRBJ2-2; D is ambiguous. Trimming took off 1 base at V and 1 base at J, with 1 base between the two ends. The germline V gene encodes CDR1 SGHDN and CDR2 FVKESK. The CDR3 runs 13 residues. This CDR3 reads CASSQVNTGELFF. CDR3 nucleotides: TGTGCCAGCAGCCAAGTGAACACCGGGGAGCTGTTTTTT.

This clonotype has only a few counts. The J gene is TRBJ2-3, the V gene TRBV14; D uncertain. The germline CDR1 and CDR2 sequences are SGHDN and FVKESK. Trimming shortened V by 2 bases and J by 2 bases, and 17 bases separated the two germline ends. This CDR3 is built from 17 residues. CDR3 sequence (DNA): TGTGCCAGCAGCCAACGGATTAGTTCGGTGGACACAGATACGCAGTATTTT. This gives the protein CASSQRISSVDTDTQYF.

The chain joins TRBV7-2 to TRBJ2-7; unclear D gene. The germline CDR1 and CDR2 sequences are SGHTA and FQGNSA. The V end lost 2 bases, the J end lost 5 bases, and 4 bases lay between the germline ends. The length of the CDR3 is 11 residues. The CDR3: CASSLINEQYF. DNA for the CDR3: TGTGCCAGCAGCTTAATCAACGAGCAGTACTTC.

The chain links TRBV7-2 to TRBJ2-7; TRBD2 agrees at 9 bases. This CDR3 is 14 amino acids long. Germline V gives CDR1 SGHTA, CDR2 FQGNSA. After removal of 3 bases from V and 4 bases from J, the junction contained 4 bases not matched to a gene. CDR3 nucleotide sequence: TGTGCCAGCAGCTTCGGCGGGAGGGAATACGAGCAGTACTTC. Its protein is CASSFGGREYEQYF.

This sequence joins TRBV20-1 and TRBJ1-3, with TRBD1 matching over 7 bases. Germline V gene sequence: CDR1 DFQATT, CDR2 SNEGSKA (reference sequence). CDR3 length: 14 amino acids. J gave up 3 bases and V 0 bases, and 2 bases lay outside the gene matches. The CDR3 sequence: CSARETGFGNTIYF. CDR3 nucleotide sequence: TGCAGTGCTAGAGAGACAGGGTTTGGAAACACCATATATTTT.

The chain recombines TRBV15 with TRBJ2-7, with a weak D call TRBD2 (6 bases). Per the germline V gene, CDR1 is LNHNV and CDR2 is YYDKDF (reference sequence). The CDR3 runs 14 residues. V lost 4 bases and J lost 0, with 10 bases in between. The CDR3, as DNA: TGTGCCACCAGCAAACGGGGGACCTCCTACGAGCAGTACTTC. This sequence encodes CATSKRGTSYEQYF.

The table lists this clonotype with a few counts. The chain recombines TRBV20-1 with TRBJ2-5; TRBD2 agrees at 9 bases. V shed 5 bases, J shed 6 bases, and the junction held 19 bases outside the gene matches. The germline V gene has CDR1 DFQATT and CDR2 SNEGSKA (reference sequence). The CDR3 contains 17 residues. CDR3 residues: CSAPSAGGGASRQTQYF. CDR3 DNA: TGCAGTGCTCCGAGTGCCGGCGGGGGGGCCTCCCGGCAGACCCAGTACTTC.

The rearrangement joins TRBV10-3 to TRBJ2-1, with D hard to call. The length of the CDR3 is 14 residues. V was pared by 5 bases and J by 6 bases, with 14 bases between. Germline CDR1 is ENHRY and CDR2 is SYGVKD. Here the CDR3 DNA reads TGTGCCATCAGTCAGACGACTCAATCCAATGAGCAGTTCTTC. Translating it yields CAISQTTQSNEQFF.

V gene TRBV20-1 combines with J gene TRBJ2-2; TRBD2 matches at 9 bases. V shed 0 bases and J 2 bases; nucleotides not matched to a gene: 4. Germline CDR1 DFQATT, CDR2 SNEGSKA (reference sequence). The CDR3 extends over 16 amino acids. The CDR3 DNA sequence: TGCAGTGCTAGAGATACGACTAGCGGAAACACCGGGGAGCTGTTTTTT. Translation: CSARDTTSGNTGELFF.

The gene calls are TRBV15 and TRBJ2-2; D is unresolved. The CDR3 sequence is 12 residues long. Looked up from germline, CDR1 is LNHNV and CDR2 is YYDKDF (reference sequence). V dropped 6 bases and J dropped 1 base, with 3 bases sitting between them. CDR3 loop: CATSMNTGELFF. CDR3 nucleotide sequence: TGTGCCACCAGTATGAACACCGGGGAGCTGTTTTTT.

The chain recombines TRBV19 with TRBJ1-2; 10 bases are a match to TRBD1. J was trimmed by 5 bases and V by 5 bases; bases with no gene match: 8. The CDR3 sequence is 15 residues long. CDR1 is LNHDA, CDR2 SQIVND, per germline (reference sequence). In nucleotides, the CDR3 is TGTGCCAGTAGTGCCCCGACAGGGGGCGATTATGGCTACACCTTC. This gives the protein CASSAPTGGDYGYTF.

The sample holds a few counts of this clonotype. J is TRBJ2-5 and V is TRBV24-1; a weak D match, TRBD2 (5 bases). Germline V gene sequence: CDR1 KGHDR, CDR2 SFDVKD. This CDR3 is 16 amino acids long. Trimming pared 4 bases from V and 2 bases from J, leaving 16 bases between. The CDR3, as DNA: TGTGCCACCAGTGACCCTGACTCCGGGGAACAAGAGACCCAGTACTTC. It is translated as CATSDPDSGEQETQYF.

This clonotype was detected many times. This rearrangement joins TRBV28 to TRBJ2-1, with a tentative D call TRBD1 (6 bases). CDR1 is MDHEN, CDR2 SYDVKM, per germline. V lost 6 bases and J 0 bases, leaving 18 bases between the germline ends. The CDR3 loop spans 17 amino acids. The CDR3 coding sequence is TGTGCCAGCAGGACCCAATACAGGGCCAGCTCCTACAATGAGCAGTTCTTC. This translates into CASRTQYRASSYNEQFF.

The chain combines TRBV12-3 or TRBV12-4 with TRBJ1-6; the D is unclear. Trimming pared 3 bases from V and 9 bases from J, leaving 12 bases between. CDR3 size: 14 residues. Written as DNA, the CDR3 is TGTGCCAGCAGTTTGGAACACGAGGGTTCACCCCTCCACTTT. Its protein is CASSLEHEGSPLHF.

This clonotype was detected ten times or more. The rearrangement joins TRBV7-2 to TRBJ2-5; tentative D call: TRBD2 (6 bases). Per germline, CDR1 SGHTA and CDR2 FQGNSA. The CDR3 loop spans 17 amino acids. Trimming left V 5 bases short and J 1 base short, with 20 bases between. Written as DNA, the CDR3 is TGTGCCAGCAGCCCAGAGGGGAGGATAACCCTCCAAGAGACCCAGTACTTC. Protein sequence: CASSPEGRITLQETQYF.

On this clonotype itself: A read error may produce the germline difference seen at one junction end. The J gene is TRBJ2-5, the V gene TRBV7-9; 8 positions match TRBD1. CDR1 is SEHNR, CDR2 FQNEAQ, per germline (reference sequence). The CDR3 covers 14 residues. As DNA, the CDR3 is TGTGCTAGCAAGGCAGGGGGCTCCCTGGAGACCCAGTACTTC. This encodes CASKAGGSLETQYF.

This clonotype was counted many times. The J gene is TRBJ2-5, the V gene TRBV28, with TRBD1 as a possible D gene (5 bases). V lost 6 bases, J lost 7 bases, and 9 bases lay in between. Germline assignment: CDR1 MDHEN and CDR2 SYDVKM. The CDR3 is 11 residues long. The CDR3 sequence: CASSPQGTQYF. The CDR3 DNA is TGTGCCAGCAGCCCTCAGGGGACCCAGTACTTC. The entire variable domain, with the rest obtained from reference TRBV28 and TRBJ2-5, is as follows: DVKVTQSSRYLVKRTGEKVFLECVQDMDHENMFWYRQDPGLGLRLIYFSYDVKMKEKGDIPEGYSVSREKKERFSLILESASTNQTSMYLCASSPQGTQYFGPGTRLLVL.

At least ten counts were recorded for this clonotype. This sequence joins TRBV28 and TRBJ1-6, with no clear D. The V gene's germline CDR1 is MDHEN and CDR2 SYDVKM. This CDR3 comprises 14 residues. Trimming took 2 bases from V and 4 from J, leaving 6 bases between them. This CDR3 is CASSLISYNSPLHF. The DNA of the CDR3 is TGTGCCAGCAGTTTAATCAGTTATAATTCACCCCTCCACTTT. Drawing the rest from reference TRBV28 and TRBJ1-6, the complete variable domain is DVKVTQSSRYLVKRTGEKVFLECVQDMDHENMFWYRQDPGLGLRLIYFSYDVKMKEKGDIPEGYSVSREKKERFSLILESASTNQTSMYLCASSLISYNSPLHFGNGTRLTVT.

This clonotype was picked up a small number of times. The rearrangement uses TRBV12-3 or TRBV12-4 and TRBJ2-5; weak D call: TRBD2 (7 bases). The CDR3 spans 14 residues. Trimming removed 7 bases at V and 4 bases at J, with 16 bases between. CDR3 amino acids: CASTGQRGGETQYF. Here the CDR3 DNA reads TGTGCCAGCACAGGACAGCGGGGCGGAGAGACCCAGTACTTC.

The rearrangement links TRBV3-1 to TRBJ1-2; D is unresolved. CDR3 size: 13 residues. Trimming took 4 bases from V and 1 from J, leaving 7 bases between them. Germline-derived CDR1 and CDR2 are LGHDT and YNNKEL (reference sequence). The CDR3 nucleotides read TGTGCCAGCAGCCTCATGGGTAACTATGGCTACACCTTC. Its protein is CASSLMGNYGYTF.